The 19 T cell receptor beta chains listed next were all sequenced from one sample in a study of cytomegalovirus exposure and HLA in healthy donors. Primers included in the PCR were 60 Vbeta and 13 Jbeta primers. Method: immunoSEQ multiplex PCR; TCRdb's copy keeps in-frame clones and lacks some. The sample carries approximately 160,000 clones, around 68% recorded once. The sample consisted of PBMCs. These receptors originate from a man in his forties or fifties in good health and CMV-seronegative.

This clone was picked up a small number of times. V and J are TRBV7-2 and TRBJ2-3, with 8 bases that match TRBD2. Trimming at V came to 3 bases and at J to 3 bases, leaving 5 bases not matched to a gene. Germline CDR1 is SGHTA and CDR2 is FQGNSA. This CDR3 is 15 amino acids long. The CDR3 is CASSFPGGPTDTQYF. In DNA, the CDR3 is TGTGCCAGCAGCTTTCCGGGGGGGCCGACAGATACGCAGTATTTT.

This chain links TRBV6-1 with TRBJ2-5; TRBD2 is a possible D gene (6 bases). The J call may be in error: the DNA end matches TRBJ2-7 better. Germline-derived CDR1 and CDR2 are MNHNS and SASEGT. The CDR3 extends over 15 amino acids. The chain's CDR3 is CASSTAGKTSYEQYF. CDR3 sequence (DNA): TGTGCCAGCTCCACGGCGGGGAAGACTTCCTACGAGCAGTACTTC.

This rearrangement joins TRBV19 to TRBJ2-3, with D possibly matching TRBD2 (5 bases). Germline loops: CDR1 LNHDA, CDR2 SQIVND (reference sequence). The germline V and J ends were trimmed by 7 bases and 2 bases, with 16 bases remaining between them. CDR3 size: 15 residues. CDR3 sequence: CASTAGRSYTDTQYF. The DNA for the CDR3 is TGTGCCAGTACCGCGGGCCGCAGTTACACAGATACGCAGTATTTT.

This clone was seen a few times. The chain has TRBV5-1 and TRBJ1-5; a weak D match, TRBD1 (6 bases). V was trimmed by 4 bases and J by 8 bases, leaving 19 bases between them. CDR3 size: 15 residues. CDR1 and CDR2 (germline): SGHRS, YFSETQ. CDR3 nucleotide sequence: TGCGCCAGCAGCCCTACGGGGGGCGTTTTCGAGCCCCAGCATTTT. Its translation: CASSPTGGVFEPQHF.

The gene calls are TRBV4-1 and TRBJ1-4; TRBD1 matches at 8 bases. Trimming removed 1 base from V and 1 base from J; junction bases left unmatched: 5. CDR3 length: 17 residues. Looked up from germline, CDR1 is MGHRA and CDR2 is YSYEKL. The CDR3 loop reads CASSQVRQGITNEKLFF. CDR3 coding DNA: TGCGCCAGCAGCCAAGTGCGACAGGGGATAACTAATGAAAAACTGTTTTTT.

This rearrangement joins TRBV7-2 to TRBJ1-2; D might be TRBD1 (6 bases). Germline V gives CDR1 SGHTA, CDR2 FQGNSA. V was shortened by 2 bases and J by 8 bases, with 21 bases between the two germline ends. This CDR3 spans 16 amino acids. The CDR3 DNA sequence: TGTGCCAGCAGCTTATTACCCAGGGGCCTTGAAAGGGGCTACACCTTC. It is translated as CASSLLPRGLERGYTF.

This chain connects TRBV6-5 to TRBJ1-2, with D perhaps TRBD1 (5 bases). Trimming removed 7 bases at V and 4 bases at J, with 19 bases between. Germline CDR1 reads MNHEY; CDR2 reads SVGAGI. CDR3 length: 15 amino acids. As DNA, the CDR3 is TGTGCCAGCACGTACCGGTGGCAGGGAGGCTATGGCTACACCTTC. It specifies CASTYRWQGGYGYTF.

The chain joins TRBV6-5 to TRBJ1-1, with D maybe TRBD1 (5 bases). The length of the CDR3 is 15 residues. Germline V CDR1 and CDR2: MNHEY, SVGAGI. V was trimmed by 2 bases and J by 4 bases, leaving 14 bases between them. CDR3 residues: CASSYAHWGGTEAFF. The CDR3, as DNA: TGTGCCAGCAGTTACGCCCATTGGGGGGGCACTGAAGCTTTCTTT.

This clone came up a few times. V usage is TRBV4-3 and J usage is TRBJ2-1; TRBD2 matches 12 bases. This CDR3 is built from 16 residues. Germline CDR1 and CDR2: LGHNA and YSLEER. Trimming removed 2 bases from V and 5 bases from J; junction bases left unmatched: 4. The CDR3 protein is CASSQPSGGADNEQFF. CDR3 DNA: TGCGCCAGCAGCCAACCTAGCGGGGGGGCAGACAATGAGCAGTTCTTC.

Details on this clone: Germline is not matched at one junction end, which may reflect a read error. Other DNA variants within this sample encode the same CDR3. DNA for the CDR3: TGCGCCAGCAGCTTATCTTTAACATCCCGGAACACCGGGGAGCTGTTTTTT. It yields the protein CASSLSLTSRNTGELFF. The rearrangement uses TRBV5-8 and TRBJ2-2; D is unresolved. Germline CDR1 SGHTS, CDR2 YDEGEE. The CDR3 runs 17 residues.

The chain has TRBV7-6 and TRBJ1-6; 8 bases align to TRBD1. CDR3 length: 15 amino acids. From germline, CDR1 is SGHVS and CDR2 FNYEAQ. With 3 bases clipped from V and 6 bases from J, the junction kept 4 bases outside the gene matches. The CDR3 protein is CASSFQGAGNSPLHF. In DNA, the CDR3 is TGTGCCAGCAGCTTCCAGGGGGCAGGTAATTCACCCCTCCACTTT. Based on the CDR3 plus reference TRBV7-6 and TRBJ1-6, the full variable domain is GAGVSQSPRYKVTKRGQDVALRCDPISGHVSLYWYRQALGQGPEFLTYFNYEAQQDKSGLPNDRFSAERPEGSISTLTIQRTEQRDSAMYRCASSFQGAGNSPLHFGNGTRLTVT.

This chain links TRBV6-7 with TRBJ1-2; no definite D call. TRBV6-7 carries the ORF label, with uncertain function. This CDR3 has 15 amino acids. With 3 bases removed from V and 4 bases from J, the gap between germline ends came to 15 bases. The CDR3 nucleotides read TGTGCCAGCAGTTATCCTAGCCGCCGTGGCTATGGCTACACCTTC. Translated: CASSYPSRRGYGYTF.

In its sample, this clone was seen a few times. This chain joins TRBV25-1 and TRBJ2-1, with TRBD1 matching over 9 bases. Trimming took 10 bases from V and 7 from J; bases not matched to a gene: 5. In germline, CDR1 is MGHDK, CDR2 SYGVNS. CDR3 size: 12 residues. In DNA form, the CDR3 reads TGTGCCACCACGGACAGGGGAAATGAGCAGTTCTTC. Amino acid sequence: CATTDRGNEQFF.

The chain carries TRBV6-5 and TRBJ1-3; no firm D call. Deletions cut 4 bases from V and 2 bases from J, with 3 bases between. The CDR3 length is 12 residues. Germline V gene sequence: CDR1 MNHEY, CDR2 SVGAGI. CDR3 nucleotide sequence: TGTGCCAGCAGTTCAACTGGAAACACCATATATTTT. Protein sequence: CASSSTGNTIYF.

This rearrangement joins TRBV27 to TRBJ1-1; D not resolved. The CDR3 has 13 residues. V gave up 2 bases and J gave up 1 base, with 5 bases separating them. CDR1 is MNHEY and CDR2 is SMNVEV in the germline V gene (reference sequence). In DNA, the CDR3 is TGTGCCAGCAGTTTAGAGCGGAACACTGAAGCTTTCTTT. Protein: CASSLERNTEAFF.

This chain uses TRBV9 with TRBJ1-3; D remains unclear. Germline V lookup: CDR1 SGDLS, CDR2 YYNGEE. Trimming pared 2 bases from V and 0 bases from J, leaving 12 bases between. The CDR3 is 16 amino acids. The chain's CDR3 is CASSVEISSSGNTIYF. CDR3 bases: TGTGCCAGCAGCGTCGAAATCTCGAGCTCTGGAAACACCATATATTTT.

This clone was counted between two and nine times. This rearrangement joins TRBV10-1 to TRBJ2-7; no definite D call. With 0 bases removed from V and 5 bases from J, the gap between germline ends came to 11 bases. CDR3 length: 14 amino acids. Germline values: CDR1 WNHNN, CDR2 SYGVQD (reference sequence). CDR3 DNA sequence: TGCGCCAGCAGTGAGTCGGGCAGGTTTAACGAGCAGTACTTC. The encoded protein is CASSESGRFNEQYF.

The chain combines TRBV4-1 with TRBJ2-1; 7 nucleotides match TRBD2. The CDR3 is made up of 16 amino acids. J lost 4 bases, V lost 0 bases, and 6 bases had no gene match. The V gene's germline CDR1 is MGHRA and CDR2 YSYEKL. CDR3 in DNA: TGCGCCAGCAGCCAAGATCGCGAGCGGGGTTACAATGAGCAGTTCTTC. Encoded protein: CASSQDRERGYNEQFF.

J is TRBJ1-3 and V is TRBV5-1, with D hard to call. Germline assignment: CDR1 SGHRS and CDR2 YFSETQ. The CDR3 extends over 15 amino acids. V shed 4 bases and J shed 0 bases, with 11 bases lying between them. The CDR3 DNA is TGCGCCAGCAGCCACCGGGAGGGCTCTGGAAACACCATATATTTT. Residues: CASSHREGSGNTIYF.